This TCR beta chain was captured in a study of blood T cells in healthy people across ages. CDR1 is SGHAT, CDR2 FQDESV, per germline (reference sequence). The ends lost 8 bases at V and 3 bases at J; junction bases unmatched: 5. CDR3 length: 13 residues. This clonotype was counted at least ten times. It was with a sample-barcoded 5' primer and a J-beta primer mix that a second PCR of about 7 to 12 cycles was run. Tags on each cDNA molecule came from a template-switch adaptor with 12 random nucleotides. Using its own MiXCR run on the 5' RACE reads, TCRdb lists one record per CDR3 protein. The repertoire has about 570,000 distinct CDR3 sequences, roughly 29% of them found once; the top ten carry less than 20%. No fewer than 6.5 million PBMCs went into each sample.

Sequencing was carried out using blood. This chain connects TRBV11-1 to TRBJ1-1; the match to TRBD1 covers 8 bases. The TCR was taken from a woman in her 70s in good health. This chain's CDR3 is CASSLDRDTEAFF. For the CDR3, the DNA is TGTGCCAGCTCCCTGGACAGGGACACTGAAGCTTTCTTT. The full variable domain, completed using reference TRBV11-1 and TRBJ1-1, is EAEVAQSPRYKITEKSQAVAFWCDPISGHATLYWYRQILGQGPELLVQFQDESVVDDSQLPKDRFSAERLKGVDSTLKIQPAELGDSAMYLCASSLDRDTEAFFGQGTRLTVV.